This TCR beta chain was retrieved from a study of shared clonotypes between healthy human individuals. Deep-level running was used for the assay. Some clones are missing from TCRdb's copy, which holds only in-frame ones; the method was immunoSEQ multiplex PCR. The top ten hold 8.5% to 12% of the sample, which has 190,000 or so clones, around 63% seen once. The CD4+ fraction was divided into a CD45RA+ naive subset and a CD45RA-negative memory subset. This clone was found once. The sample has other DNA sequences that encode this CDR3 too. This TCR derives from a man younger than 45 in good health. Sequencing was carried out using memory CD4+ T cells sorted from blood. Subset specified: CD45RA-negative fraction.

The CDR3 DNA is TGTGCCAGCAGCTTAGATAGCAACACTGAAGCTTTCTTT. It specifies CASSLDSNTEAFF. V usage is TRBV7-2 and J usage is TRBJ1-1, with no clear D. V was trimmed by 1 base and J by 2 bases, leaving 5 bases between them. In germline, CDR1 is SGHTA, CDR2 FQGNSA. This CDR3 region has 13 residues.